The 23 T cell receptor beta chains below all came from one sample that was sequenced in a study of blood T cell repertoires in COVID-19. TCRdb's table, derived via immunoSEQ multiplex PCR, lists solely in-frame clones and lacks some. This table has about 52,000 clones, approximately 89% appearing once. Sequenced input: peripheral blood. Every receptor here comes from a man older than 75 with active or convalescent COVID-19.

In its sample, this clone was seen once. The chain uses TRBV19 and TRBJ1-3; TRBD1 matches 10 bases. Germline V gene sequence: CDR1 LNHDA, CDR2 SQIVND (reference sequence). The CDR3 has 17 amino acids. V trimming: 5 bases; J trimming: 3 bases; junction bases outside the gene matches: 10. CDR3 nucleotide sequence: TGTGCCAGTAGTCGTTCTCGACAGGGGGCTGTTGGAAACACCATATATTTT. Amino acids: CASSRSRQGAVGNTIYF. The whole variable domain, filled in from reference TRBV19 and TRBJ1-3, reads DGGITQSPKYLFRKEGQNVTLSCEQNLNHDAMYWYRQDPGQGLRLIYYSQIVNDFQKGDIAEGYSVSREKKESFPLTVTSAQKNPTAFYLCASSRSRQGAVGNTIYFGEGSWLTVV.

The V call is TRBV7-2, the J call TRBJ2-3; D gene ambiguous. With 1 base removed from V and 2 bases from J, the gap between germline ends came to 10 bases. This CDR3 contains 15 residues. Germline lookup yields CDR1 SGHTA and CDR2 FQGNSA. The CDR3: CASSLGPIPTDTQYF. CDR3 nucleotide sequence: TGTGCCAGCAGCTTAGGGCCCATTCCCACAGATACGCAGTATTTT. Combining the CDR3 with reference TRBV7-2 and TRBJ2-3 gives the whole variable domain GAGVSQSPSNKVTEKGKDVELRCDPISGHTALYWYRQSLGQGLEFLIYFQGNSAPDKSGLPSDRFSAERTGGSVSTLTIQRTQQEDSAVYLCASSLGPIPTDTQYFGPGTRLTVL.

The rearrangement joins TRBV5-6 to TRBJ1-3; no clear D. The V gene lost 2 bases and the J gene lost 4 bases, with 4 bases spanning the gap. This CDR3 spans 12 amino acids. CDR1 and CDR2 (germline): SGHDT, YYEEEE. The CDR3, as DNA: TGTGCCAGCAGCTTAGCGGGAAACACCATATATTTT. Amino acid sequence: CASSLAGNTIYF.

On this clone: One junction end does not reproduce the germline sequence, and a read error may be involved. The genes are TRBV6-5 and TRBJ1-2; 8 positions match TRBD1. CDR3 length equals 12 residues. CDR1 and CDR2 (germline): MNHEY, SVGAGI. The CDR3 loop is CASRWTGLPYAF. CDR3 bases: TGTGCCAGCAGGTGGACAGGGTTGCCTTACGCCTTC.

This clone was counted between two and nine times. The chain joins TRBV19 to TRBJ1-2, with TRBD1 as a possible D gene (6 bases). Germline CDR1 and CDR2: LNHDA and SQIVND (reference sequence). The CDR3 extends over 12 amino acids. Trimming removed 10 bases at V and 8 bases at J, with 17 bases between. The CDR3 spells CATDAGANGYTF. Written as DNA, the CDR3 is TGTGCCACCGACGCAGGGGCTAACGGCTACACCTTC. The whole variable domain, filled in from reference TRBV19 and TRBJ1-2, reads DGGITQSPKYLFRKEGQNVTLSCEQNLNHDAMYWYRQDPGQGLRLIYYSQIVNDFQKGDIAEGYSVSREKKESFPLTVTSAQKNPTAFYLCATDAGANGYTFGSGTRLTVV.

The CDR3 sequence is CASSYTQGQASIQYF. In DNA, the CDR3 is TGTGCCAGCAGTTACACTCAGGGACAGGCGAGCATTCAGTACTTC. The chain uses TRBV6-6 and TRBJ2-4, with 8 bases matching TRBD1. There are 15 residues in the CDR3. V gave up 2 bases and J gave up 9 bases; unmatched junction bases: 9. Looked up from germline, CDR1 is MNHNY and CDR2 is SVGAGI (reference sequence).

This sequence joins TRBV29-1 and TRBJ1-3; a possible D gene is TRBD1 (6 bases). This CDR3 is 13 amino acids long. Germline CDR1 SQVTM, CDR2 ANQGSEA. Trimming cost V 6 bases and J 1 base, with 10 bases left between them. CDR3 coding DNA: TGCAGCGTCAGGGGACAATCTGGAAACACCATATATTTT. Its translation: CSVRGQSGNTIYF.

This rearrangement joins TRBV5-4 to TRBJ1-2; 7 bases are a match to TRBD1. Germline V gives CDR1 SGHNT, CDR2 YYREEE (reference sequence). This CDR3 comprises 14 residues. The trim removed 0 bases at V and 5 bases at J, leaving 4 bases unmatched. CDR3 sequence (DNA): TGTGCCAGCAGCTTGGGAGGACAGGCTTATGGCTACACCTTC. Its protein is CASSLGGQAYGYTF.

The gene calls are TRBV6-6 and TRBJ2-3; D gene uncertain. The CDR3 is 14 amino acids. Germline loops: CDR1 MNHNY, CDR2 SVGAGI (reference sequence). Trimming left V 0 bases short and J 0 bases short, with 4 bases between. The CDR3 DNA follows: TGTGCCAGCAGTTACTCACGGAGCACAGATACGCAGTATTTT. Translated: CASSYSRSTDTQYF.

The genes are TRBV6-5 and TRBJ2-1; 10 positions agree with TRBD2. CDR3 length: 16 residues. V trimming: 3 bases; J trimming: 3 bases; junction bases outside the gene matches: 5. Germline lookup yields CDR1 MNHEY and CDR2 SVGAGI. The CDR3 nucleotides read TGTGCCAGCAGTTATACGGGACTAGCGAACTACAATGAGCAGTTCTTC. Translated: CASSYTGLANYNEQFF.

V is TRBV27 and J is TRBJ2-6, with 8 nucleotides matching TRBD1. The CDR3 is 17 residues long. CDR1 is MNHEY and CDR2 is SMNVEV in the germline V gene (reference sequence). The V gene end was trimmed by 6 bases and the J gene end by 0 bases; junction bases not matched to a gene: 7. CDR3 bases: TGTGCCAGCAGACTCAGGGGGCATAGCTCTGGGGCCAACGTCCTGACTTTC. Translating it yields CASRLRGHSSGANVLTF.

The gene calls are TRBV4-3 and TRBJ1-6; TRBD1 is a possible D gene (5 bases). CDR3 length: 15 amino acids. Trimming left V 3 bases short and J 9 bases short, with 15 bases between. Germline V lookup: CDR1 LGHNA, CDR2 YSLEER. Written as DNA, the CDR3 is TGCGCCAGCAGCCAGAGGGTACAGGAGGGTTCACCCCTCCACTTT. As protein: CASSQRVQEGSPLHF.

The chain carries TRBV6-4 and TRBJ2-2; D may be TRBD1 (5 bases). From germline, CDR1 is MRHNA and CDR2 SNTAGT. CDR3 length: 13 amino acids. The V gene lost 2 bases and the J gene lost 6 bases, with 7 bases spanning the gap. This CDR3 is CASSDLGPGELFF. In nucleotides, the CDR3 is TGTGCCAGCAGTGACCTGGGGCCCGGGGAGCTGTTTTTT.

CDR3 nucleotides: TGTGCCAGTAGTATAGACGAGACAGGGGGCGCCGGTTATGGCTACACCTTC. As protein: CASSIDETGGAGYGYTF. The rearrangement uses TRBV19 and TRBJ1-2; TRBD1 matches at 10 bases. Germline V gives CDR1 LNHDA, CDR2 SQIVND (reference sequence). The CDR3 sequence is 17 residues long. Trimming at V came to 0 bases and at J to 5 bases, leaving 9 bases not matched to a gene.

The chain combines TRBV10-3 with TRBJ1-2; 10 bases line up with TRBD1. CDR1 is ENHRY, CDR2 SYGVKD, per germline. The CDR3 runs to 13 residues. V lost 6 bases to trimming and J lost 6 bases; unmatched junction nucleotides: 4. The CDR3 coding sequence is TGTGCCATCAGGACAGGGGGCGAGGATGGCTACACCTTC. Residues: CAIRTGGEDGYTF.

The chain combines TRBV11-2 with TRBJ2-3; 7 bases are shared with TRBD1. The V gene's germline CDR1 is SGHAT and CDR2 FQNNGV. The CDR3 has 15 residues. V lost 1 base and J lost 4; bases outside the gene matches: 5. Here the CDR3 reads CASSLGGGAADTQYF. CDR3 coding DNA: TGTGCCAGCAGCTTAGGAGGGGGCGCGGCAGATACGCAGTATTTT.

This clone has more than one count but fewer than ten. The chain joins TRBV4-1 to TRBJ1-4, with D tentatively TRBD1 (5 bases). Germline V gene data show CDR1 as MGHRA and CDR2 as YSYEKL. The CDR3 is 16 amino acids. V was pared by 1 base and J by 7 bases, with 16 bases between. The CDR3 DNA reads as TGCGCCAGCAGCCAAGGTTCGGACACCGGGAGTGAAAAACTGTTTTTT. It specifies CASSQGSDTGSEKLFF.

This clone was detected only once. V gene TRBV19 combines with J gene TRBJ2-7; 7 positions agree with TRBD1. The CDR3 extends over 15 amino acids. Looked up from germline, CDR1 is LNHDA and CDR2 is SQIVND (reference sequence). Trimming cost V 3 bases and J 4 bases; bases outside gene matches: 9. The DNA of the CDR3 is TGTGCCAGTAGTATCGTCGTCAGGGGGTTTTACGAGCAGTACTTC. Translation gives CASSIVVRGFYEQYF.

The rearrangement links TRBV12-3 or TRBV12-4 to TRBJ2-4, with D maybe TRBD1 (6 bases). This CDR3 is built from 13 residues. The V end lost 3 bases, the J end lost 7 bases, and 10 bases lay between the germline ends. The CDR3 region is CASSFSGENIQYF. The CDR3 DNA reads as TGTGCCAGCAGTTTTTCAGGGGAGAACATTCAGTACTTC.

The chain combines TRBV4-3 with TRBJ2-3; TRBD2 aligns across 7 bases. Germline V gene sequence: CDR1 LGHNA, CDR2 YSLEER. There are 15 residues in the CDR3. V dropped 4 bases and J dropped 5; count of bases not matched to a gene: 9. The CDR3 region is CASSLQTGGIDTQYF. DNA for the CDR3: TGCGCCAGCAGCCTCCAAACGGGAGGTATAGATACGCAGTATTTT.

The rearrangement uses TRBV3-1 (or the pseudogene TRBV3-2) and TRBJ1-3; D is possibly TRBD1 (5 bases). The V end lost 4 bases, the J end lost 2 bases, and 9 bases lay between the germline ends. The CDR3 is 14 amino acids. Germline V CDR1 and CDR2: LGHDT, YNNKEL (reference sequence). DNA for the CDR3: TGTGCCAGCAGCCCCCAGGGAACTGGAAACACCATATATTTT. Translating it yields CASSPQGTGNTIYF.

The rearrangement links TRBV14 to TRBJ1-4, with D possibly TRBD1 on 5 matching bases. There are 17 residues in the CDR3. In germline, CDR1 is SGHDN, CDR2 FVKESK. Trimming cost V 1 base and J 8 bases, with 20 bases left between them. The DNA of the CDR3 is TGTGCCAGCAGCCAAGGAGTCGGGCAGCGCCGGGGGGAAAAACTGTTTTTT. As protein: CASSQGVGQRRGEKLFF.

The rearrangement links TRBV6-2 or TRBV6-3 to TRBJ2-1, with a weak D call TRBD2 (5 bases). CDR1 is MNHEY, CDR2 SVGEGT, per germline. CDR3 length: 14 amino acids. The V end lost 0 bases, the J end lost 4 bases, and 7 bases lay between the germline ends. CDR3 in DNA: TGTGCCAGCAGTTACTCATTAGCGTACAATGAGCAGTTCTTC. It yields the protein CASSYSLAYNEQFF.